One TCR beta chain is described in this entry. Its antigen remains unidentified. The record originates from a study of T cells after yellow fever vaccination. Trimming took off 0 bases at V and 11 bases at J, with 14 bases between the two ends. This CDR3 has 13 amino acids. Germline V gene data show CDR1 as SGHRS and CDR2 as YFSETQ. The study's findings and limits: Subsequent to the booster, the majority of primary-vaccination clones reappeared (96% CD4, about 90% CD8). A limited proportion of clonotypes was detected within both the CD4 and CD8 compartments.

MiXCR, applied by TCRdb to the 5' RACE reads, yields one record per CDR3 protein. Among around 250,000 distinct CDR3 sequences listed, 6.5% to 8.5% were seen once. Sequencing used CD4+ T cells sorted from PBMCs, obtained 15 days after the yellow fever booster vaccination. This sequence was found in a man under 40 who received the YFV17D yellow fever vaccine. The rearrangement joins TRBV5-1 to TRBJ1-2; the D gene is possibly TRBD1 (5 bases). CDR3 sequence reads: CASSLAGRSVYTF. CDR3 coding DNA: TGCGCCAGCAGCTTGGCGGGACGGTCGGTGTACACCTTC.